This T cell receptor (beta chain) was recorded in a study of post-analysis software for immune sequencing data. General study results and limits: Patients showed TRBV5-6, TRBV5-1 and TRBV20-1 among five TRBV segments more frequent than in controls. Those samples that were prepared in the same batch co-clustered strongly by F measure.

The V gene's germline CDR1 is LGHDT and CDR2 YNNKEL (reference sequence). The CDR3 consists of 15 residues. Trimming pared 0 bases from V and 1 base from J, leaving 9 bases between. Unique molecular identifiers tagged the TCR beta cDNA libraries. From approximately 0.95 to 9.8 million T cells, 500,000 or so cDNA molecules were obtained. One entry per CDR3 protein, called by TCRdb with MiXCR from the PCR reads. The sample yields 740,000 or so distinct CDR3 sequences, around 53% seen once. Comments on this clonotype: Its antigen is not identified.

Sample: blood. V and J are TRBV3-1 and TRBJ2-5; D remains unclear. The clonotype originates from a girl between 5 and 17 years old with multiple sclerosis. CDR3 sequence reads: CASSQDSRSQETQYF. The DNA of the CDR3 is TGTGCCAGCAGCCAAGACTCGCGGAGCCAAGAGACCCAGTACTTC.